This entry concerns a single T cell receptor (beta chain). This clonotype was found many times. Which antigen it targets is not known. Per-base quality was not reported, and no clone a single base away is much larger than it. Stable hyperthyroidism was defined as no progression to ophthalmopathy within 18 months of follow-up. Hyperthyroidism patients were newly diagnosed, were aged 18 to 65 years, and had a disease duration under 2 months. Patients were excluded if they had other autoimmune diseases, uncontrolled infections, pregnancy or lactation. Diagnosis relied on clinical symptoms, serum thyroxine, TRAb, thyroid ultrasound and orbital computed tomography. PBMCs were isolated from 10 ml of fresh peripheral blood by Ficoll-Paque density gradient centrifugation. Trizol reagent was used to extract the total RNA, and its quality was then checked on an Agilent 2100 Bioanalyzer. The entry originates in a study of Graves' ophthalmopathy and Graves' hyperthyroidism (dated by TCRdb to the late 2010s). About the full investigation: Peripheral blood was collected before any treatment was given, at the time of initial diagnosis. Following sampling, methimazole starting at 30 mg daily was administered to hyperthyroidism patients, and high-dose intravenous methylprednisolone was administered to ophthalmopathy patients. In roughly six hyperthyroidism patients, T-cell repertoires of thyroid tissue and blood were compared. An independent validation cohort was composed of around 19 hyperthyroidism patients and 15 to 17 patients who later progressed from hyperthyroidism to ophthalmopathy. The study used TCR beta repertoire signatures to distinguish Graves' ophthalmopathy from Graves' hyperthyroidism and to predict progression to ophthalmopathy. The roughly 94 discovery patients were randomly divided into training and test sets at a 7:3 ratio. To explore V-J signatures that distinguish ophthalmopathy from hyperthyroidism, a discovery set of around 100 patients was enrolled, made up of roughly 41 with ophthalmopathy and 55 to 65 with stable hyperthyroidism. In total, 135 blood samples were TCR-sequenced: 40 to 45 ophthalmopathy, roughly 80 hyperthyroidism and about 17 hyperthyroidism-to-ophthalmopathy patients. The investigation overall reported the following: In cross-validation, the 13-signature model distinguished ophthalmopathy from stable hyperthyroidism with around 90% sensitivity and about 81% specificity, while in the test set the corresponding values were about 80% and 75%. In validation, the model predicted ophthalmopathy progression with more than 70% sensitivity and 72% to 80% specificity; some 13 predicted patients were CT-confirmed with GO in a median of approximately 6.5 months. Most expanded thyroid clonotypes with frequency above 0.001 were also detected in blood, suggesting blood repertoires may reflect the thyroid immune response. No statistical method was used to set the sample size in advance, and the investigators knew which group each participant was assigned to.

TCR beta CDR3 regions were amplified from RNA transcripts for repertoire sequencing. A first-round RT-PCR used HTBI primers with the Qiagen OneStep RT-PCR kit, followed by a second-round multiplex PCR, size selection and purification. Libraries were sequenced paired-end with 100 bp reads on an Illumina HiSeq2000. From the authors' description of their analysis: SOAPnuke was used to process the reads, throwing out any read that had adapters, had uncalled bases, had a mean Phred below 15, or lacked an exact constant-primer or identifier match. COPE v1.2.5 was used to merge high-quality paired reads. Unique nucleotide sequences were defined as clonotypes and aligned to IMGT TRB V, D and J references using MiTCR v1.1. Only V-J combinations with frequency above 0.0001 were analysed, covering approximately 99% of repertoires. A TCR clonal expansion and chaos score per V-J combination was defined as the ratio of F50 clonal expansion to chaos observed in the TCRdist matrix. Welch's t-statistics and random forest were used to reduce the features to some 13 V-J combinations, which were then used as input to a naive Bayes classifier. Thyroid-blood repertoire similarity was quantified with the Morisita-Horn index. TCRdb reprocessed the public reads (quality trimming at Q25 with fastp, clone calling with MiXCR) and kept in-frame beta chains. Every CDR3 protein is listed once, alongside the most common genes and DNA of its rows. V and J calls and clone size were set by TCRdb, not the authors. Here the sample has just over 400,000 distinct CDR3 sequences; 20% to 25% occur a single time. The top ten clones comprise roughly 3% of the sample.

Relative to germline, V is 7 bases shorter and J is 3 bases shorter, with 15 bases between their ends. Taken from cysteine to phenylalanine, the CDR3 has 14 residues. Of all the DNA, just the CDR3 is kept, 42 bases in frame from base 1. This receptor was identified in a woman under 30 with stable Graves' hyperthyroidism. Donor details come from another sample of the same person, matched by shared clones. Recombination connected TRBV12-3 or TRBV12-4 to TRBJ1-1, with a weak D call of TRBD1 (5 bases match). Sequencing used peripheral blood. The CDR3: CASTSWGRYTEAFF. The bases read TGTGCCAGCACCTCCTGGGGCAGATACACTGAAGCTTTCTTT.